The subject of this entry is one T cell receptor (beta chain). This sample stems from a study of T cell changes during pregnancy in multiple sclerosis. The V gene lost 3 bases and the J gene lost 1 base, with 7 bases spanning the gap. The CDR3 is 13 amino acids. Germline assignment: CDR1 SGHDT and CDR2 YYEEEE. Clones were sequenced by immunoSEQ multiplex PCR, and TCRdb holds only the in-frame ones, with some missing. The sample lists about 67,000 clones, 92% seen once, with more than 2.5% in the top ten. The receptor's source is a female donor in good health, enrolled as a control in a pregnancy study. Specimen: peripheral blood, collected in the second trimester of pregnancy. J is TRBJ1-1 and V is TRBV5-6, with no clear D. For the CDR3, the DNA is TGTGCCAGCAGCTACACCCCGAACACTGAAGCTTTCTTT. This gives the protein CASSYTPNTEAFF.